A single sample gave rise to the 29 T cell receptor beta chains below, sequenced in a study of blood T cell repertoires in COVID-19. Repertoires were generated with immunoSEQ multiplex PCR, while TCRdb's copy carries only in-frame clones and drops some. The table includes roughly 190,000 clones, about 90% detected once. The sample taken for sequencing was peripheral blood. The receptors derive from a woman in her fifties or sixties with COVID-19, enrolled during active disease.

V and J are TRBV4-3 and TRBJ2-7; the D gene is possibly TRBD2 (7 bases). The germline V and J ends were trimmed by 0 bases and 2 bases, with 17 bases remaining between them. This CDR3 has 17 residues. Germline-derived CDR1 and CDR2 are LGHNA and YSLEER. The CDR3 nucleotides are TGCGCCAGCAGCCAAGATTCGGGGGGCGCGTACCCCTACGAGCAGTACTTC. Amino acid sequence: CASSQDSGGAYPYEQYF.

The count of this clone is one. The CDR3 region has the DNA TGTGCCATCAGTGACTATCTAGAGAGCTCCTACAATGAGCAGTTCTTC. Residues: CAISDYLESSYNEQFF. The V call is TRBV10-3, the J call TRBJ2-1; unclear D gene. The length of the CDR3 is 16 residues. CDR1 is ENHRY and CDR2 is SYGVKD in the germline V gene. V was clipped by 3 bases and J by 0 bases, with 12 bases between them.

The count of this clone is one. The genes are TRBV27 and TRBJ1-1, with TRBD1 matching 7 bases. Per germline, CDR1 MNHEY and CDR2 SMNVEV (reference sequence). V shed 4 bases and J 5 bases; nucleotides not matched to a gene: 10. CDR3 length: 15 residues. The CDR3: CASSSARGISTEAFF. Written as DNA, the CDR3 is TGTGCCAGCAGTTCGGCCAGGGGGATTAGTACTGAAGCTTTCTTT.

This sequence joins TRBV29-1 and TRBJ2-3; 9 bases fit TRBD1. The CDR3 is 13 amino acids. Per the germline V gene, CDR1 is SQVTM and CDR2 is ANQGSEA. The trim removed 7 bases at V and 1 base at J, leaving 3 bases unmatched. CDR3 sequence reads: CSADRGGTDTQYF. The CDR3 nucleotides read TGCAGCGCCGACAGGGGGGGCACAGATACGCAGTATTTT.

The rearrangement links TRBV27 to TRBJ1-5; D is perhaps TRBD1 (6 bases). The germline V and J ends were trimmed by 6 bases and 2 bases, with 17 bases remaining between them. The germline V gene has CDR1 MNHEY and CDR2 SMNVEV (reference sequence). This CDR3 spans 16 amino acids. The CDR3 region is CASSRRGDRGNQPQHF. DNA for the CDR3: TGTGCCAGCAGCCGCAGGGGAGATCGCGGCAATCAGCCCCAGCATTTT.

This clone was found a few times. V is TRBV9 and J is TRBJ1-1, with unresolved D. Germline lookup yields CDR1 SGDLS and CDR2 YYNGEE. V lost 3 bases and J lost 0, with 12 bases in between. CDR3 length: 15 residues. CDR3 DNA sequence: TGTGCCAGCAGCGCCTATACCACAGTGAACACTGAAGCTTTCTTT. It encodes CASSAYTTVNTEAFF.

The chain links TRBV9 to TRBJ1-4; no clear D. Between the trimmed V and J ends, which lost 1 base and 8 bases, there was a span of 12 bases. The CDR3 is 14 residues long. From germline, CDR1 is SGDLS and CDR2 YYNGEE. CDR3 sequence reads: CASSVYGGNEKLFF. CDR3 bases: TGTGCCAGCAGCGTATACGGAGGGAACGAAAAACTGTTTTTT.

This clone appeared a single time. This chain links TRBV4-1 with TRBJ1-1, with 8 bases fitting TRBD1. CDR3 length equals 15 residues. The V gene's germline CDR1 is MGHRA and CDR2 YSYEKL. V trimming: 4 bases; J trimming: 2 bases; junction bases outside the gene matches: 6. CDR3 in DNA: TGCGCCAGCAGCCCCACAGGGACAGGCAACACTGAAGCTTTCTTT. This sequence encodes CASSPTGTGNTEAFF.

The chain couples TRBV10-3 to TRBJ1-1, with no clear D. V lost 3 bases, J lost 4 bases, and 12 bases lay in between. This CDR3 has 14 amino acids. Germline V gene data show CDR1 as ENHRY and CDR2 as SYGVKD. CDR3 nucleotides: TGTGCCATCAGTGATCTGTTAGGGAGCACTGAAGCTTTCTTT. Its protein product is CAISDLLGSTEAFF.

The chain uses TRBV19 and TRBJ1-2; 7 positions agree with TRBD1. V gave up 7 bases and J gave up 4 bases; unmatched junction bases: 6. This CDR3 has 13 amino acids. Germline V gene sequence: CDR1 LNHDA, CDR2 SQIVND (reference sequence). The CDR3 is CASTTGDTYGYTF. The CDR3 coding sequence is TGTGCCAGTACCACAGGGGATACCTATGGCTACACCTTC.

V usage is TRBV4-1 and J usage is TRBJ2-7; 10 bases are shared with TRBD2. The ends lost 0 bases at V and 7 bases at J; junction bases unmatched: 12. There are 17 residues in the CDR3. Germline V gene data show CDR1 as MGHRA and CDR2 as YSYEKL. In nucleotides, the CDR3 is TGCGCCAGCAGCCAAGACAACCTAGCGGGAGTGGCCCGGGAGCAGTACTTC. It is translated as CASSQDNLAGVAREQYF.

This clone was counted only a few times. This sequence joins TRBV9 and TRBJ1-3, with D hard to call. V lost 2 bases and J lost 0, with 9 bases in between. Germline CDR1 reads SGDLS; CDR2 reads YYNGEE. The CDR3 has 15 amino acids. The CDR3 sequence is CASSVAGNSGNTIYF. The CDR3 nucleotides are TGTGCCAGCAGCGTGGCGGGGAACTCTGGAAACACCATATATTTT.

The chain employs TRBV30 and TRBJ1-2; D perhaps matches TRBD1 (6 bases). V was clipped by 3 bases and J by 3 bases, with 8 bases between them. CDR3 size: 12 residues. The V gene's germline CDR1 is GTSNPN and CDR2 SVGIG (reference sequence). The CDR3 loop reads CAWRGHDYGYTF. The CDR3 coding sequence is TGTGCCTGGAGGGGACACGACTATGGCTACACCTTC.

This clone has only one observation. The rearrangement links TRBV7-8 to TRBJ1-6; the D is unclear. V was shortened by 1 base and J by 10 bases, with 14 bases between the two germline ends. Germline V lookup: CDR1 SGHVS, CDR2 FQNEAQ. The CDR3 consists of 15 residues. The CDR3 region is CASSLGLAGGSPLHF. The CDR3 region has the DNA TGTGCCAGCAGCTTAGGGTTAGCGGGTGGATCACCCCTCCACTTT.

The chain links TRBV7-2 to TRBJ1-6; no clear D. Trimming removed 2 bases at V and 8 bases at J, with 13 bases between. Per the germline V gene, CDR1 is SGHTA and CDR2 is FQGNSA. The CDR3 sequence is 15 residues long. CDR3 nucleotides: TGTGCCAGCAGCTTATTGGCGAGGGCCTATTCACCCCTCCACTTT. It yields the protein CASSLLARAYSPLHF.

This clone was seen a handful of times. The V call is TRBV4-3, the J call TRBJ2-1, with TRBD2 identical over 10 bases. The trim removed 3 bases at V and 9 bases at J, leaving 5 bases unmatched. The CDR3 has 14 amino acids. Germline V gene data show CDR1 as LGHNA and CDR2 as YSLEER. As DNA, the CDR3 is TGCGCCAGCAGCCAGCTAGCGGGAGTGGGTGAGCAGTTCTTC. It yields the protein CASSQLAGVGEQFF.

This chain uses TRBV5-1 with TRBJ1-4; D is perhaps TRBD1 (5 bases). Deletions cut 0 bases from V and 8 bases from J, with 11 bases between. The CDR3 sequence is 14 residues long. Germline V gives CDR1 SGHRS, CDR2 YFSETQ. CDR3 region: CASSLVGGGEKLFF. CDR3 DNA sequence: TGCGCCAGCAGCTTGGTCGGCGGGGGGGAAAAACTGTTTTTT.

The CDR3 nucleotides are TGTGCCAGCACCTTTGGCCTCGACTATGGCTACACCTTC. It specifies CASTFGLDYGYTF. The rearrangement links TRBV28 to TRBJ1-2; D is uncertain. Germline values: CDR1 MDHEN, CDR2 SYDVKM. Trimming removed 7 bases at V and 3 bases at J, with 12 bases between. The CDR3 contains 13 residues.

The chain employs TRBV6-5 and TRBJ1-4; D remains ambiguous. Germline CDR1 and CDR2: MNHEY and SVGAGI. The CDR3 totals 15 residues. The V end was cut by 4 bases, the J end by 5 bases, with 14 bases between. CDR3 nucleotides: TGTGCCAGCAGTTCGCCCGAGGCCCCAAATGAAAAACTGTTTTTT. Its translation: CASSSPEAPNEKLFF.

The V gene is TRBV7-3, the J gene TRBJ2-1; possible D gene TRBD2, 5 bases. The CDR3 totals 15 residues. V lost 5 bases and J 6 bases, leaving 17 bases between the germline ends. The V gene's germline CDR1 is SGHTA and CDR2 FQGTGA. CDR3 region: CASSLDLTSRNEQFF. CDR3 nucleotides: TGTGCCAGCAGCCTGGACTTGACTTCCCGCAATGAGCAGTTCTTC. The entire variable domain, with the rest obtained from reference TRBV7-3 and TRBJ2-1, is as follows: GAGVSQTPSNKVTEKGKYVELRCDPISGHTALYWYRQSLGQGPEFLIYFQGTGAADDSGLPNDRFFAVRPEGSVSTLKIQRTERGDSAVYLCASSLDLTSRNEQFFGPGTRLTVL.

This clone was detected once. The rearrangement uses TRBV9 and TRBJ2-3; 12 bases are a match to TRBD2. The germline V gene encodes CDR1 SGDLS and CDR2 YYNGEE. Trimming removed 4 bases from V and 4 bases from J; junction bases left unmatched: 1. The CDR3 is 14 amino acids. CDR3 residues: CASSPSGRADTQYF. The CDR3, as DNA: TGTGCCAGCAGCCCTAGCGGGAGGGCAGATACGCAGTATTTT.

The V and J genes are TRBV27 and TRBJ2-7; 10 positions agree with TRBD1. Trimming at V came to 5 bases and at J to 0 bases, leaving 4 bases not matched to a gene. This CDR3 comprises 15 residues. Germline CDR1 reads MNHEY; CDR2 reads SMNVEV (reference sequence). CDR3 protein: CASSATGGISYEQYF. The CDR3, as DNA: TGTGCCAGCAGTGCGACAGGGGGCATCTCCTACGAGCAGTACTTC.

As concerns this clone: Its ends do not fully match the called genes, so a read error is possible. V is TRBV10-1 and J is TRBJ2-2; the match to TRBD2 covers 9 bases. CDR1 and CDR2 from the germline V gene are WNHNN and SYGVQD (reference sequence). There are 16 residues in the CDR3. The CDR3 spells CASPLAGTSKYRGAVF. DNA for the CDR3: TGCGCCAGCCCTCTGGCCGGGACTAGCAAATATCGGGGAGCTGTTTTT.

The chain is built from TRBV27 and TRBJ1-2; TRBD1 agrees at 12 bases. The germline V gene encodes CDR1 MNHEY and CDR2 SMNVEV (reference sequence). Losses at the gene ends were 9 bases for V and 11 bases for J; bases not matched to a gene: 13. The CDR3 sequence is 14 residues long. In DNA, the CDR3 is TGTGCCAGTACTTGGGGGGGACAGGGGGCAGAGTACACCTTC. This codes for CASTWGGQGAEYTF.

The CDR3 spells CASSLGGLAGVPRQYF. Written as DNA, the CDR3 is TGTGCCAGCAGCTTAGGGGGACTAGCGGGGGTGCCTAGGCAGTACTTC. The rearrangement links TRBV7-2 to TRBJ2-7; TRBD2 agrees at 14 bases. The junction had 8 bases not matched to a gene; V was cut back by 1 base and J by 9 bases. Germline CDR1 SGHTA, CDR2 FQGNSA. There are 16 residues in the CDR3.

The rearrangement uses TRBV24-1 and TRBJ2-3; 7 nucleotides agree with TRBD1. The CDR3 is made up of 15 amino acids. Trimming at V came to 4 bases and at J to 2 bases, leaving 5 bases not matched to a gene. Per the germline V gene, CDR1 is KGHDR and CDR2 is SFDVKD. The CDR3 nucleotides read TGTGCCACCAGTGACCAGACAGGGATCACAGATACGCAGTATTTT. This codes for CATSDQTGITDTQYF.

This chain connects TRBV19 to TRBJ1-4, with a weak D call TRBD1 (5 bases). The CDR3 loop spans 15 amino acids. Germline-derived CDR1 and CDR2 are LNHDA and SQIVND (reference sequence). Between the trimmed V and J ends, which lost 4 bases and 2 bases, there was a span of 11 bases. The CDR3 spells CASSTGKGTNEKLFF. CDR3 DNA sequence: TGTGCCAGTAGTACAGGGAAGGGGACTAATGAAAAACTGTTTTTT.

The CDR3 sequence is CASTQSNEQFF. The CDR3 nucleotides are TGTGCCAGCACCCAGTCTAATGAGCAGTTCTTC. The rearrangement joins TRBV2 to TRBJ2-1, with D unresolved. Trimming cost V 7 bases and J 7 bases, with 8 bases left between them. The CDR3 length is 11 residues. In germline, CDR1 is SNHLY, CDR2 FYNNEI. Looking up the rest from reference TRBV2 and TRBJ2-1 gives the full variable domain: EPEVTQTPSHQVTQMGQEVILRCVPISNHLYFYWYRQILGQKVEFLVSFYNNEISEKSEIFDDQFSVERPDGSNFTLKIRSTKLEDSAMYFCASTQSNEQFFGPGTRLTVL.

The chain links TRBV7-2 to TRBJ2-1; 7 bases agree with TRBD1. With V trimmed by 6 bases and J by 7 bases, 9 bases remained unmatched. The V gene's germline CDR1 is SGHTA and CDR2 FQGNSA. This CDR3 has 14 amino acids. As DNA, the CDR3 is TGTGCCAGCAGTTACGGGACAGTCAGAAATGAGCAGTTCTTC. Translating it yields CASSYGTVRNEQFF. Combining the CDR3 with reference TRBV7-2 and TRBJ2-1 gives the whole variable domain GAGVSQSPSNKVTEKGKDVELRCDPISGHTALYWYRQSLGQGLEFLIYFQGNSAPDKSGLPSDRFSAERTGGSVSTLTIQRTQQEDSAVYLCASSYGTVRNEQFFGPGTRLTVL.